The T cell receptor (beta chain) under discussion was sequenced for a study of response to subunit inactivated influenza vaccine. This clonotype has only a few counts. TCRdb reanalysed the RT-PCR reads using MiXCR and keeps one entry per CDR3 protein. The sample consists of approximately 500,000 distinct CDR3 sequences, 12% to 15% of them appearing once. The CDR3 loop spans 14 amino acids. V was pared by 7 bases and J by 6 bases, with 19 bases between. Germline V gene lookup returns CDR1 MDHEN and CDR2 SYDVKM. The receptor was derived from a man between 50 and 59 years old who received an inactivated influenza vaccine. The chain is built from TRBV28 and TRBJ2-7, with TRBD2 as a possible D gene (6 bases). This sample comprised PBMCs from blood, obtained roughly 12 days after vaccination. CDR3 coding DNA: TGTGCCAGCATCAGTTTGGGGGGTCGGGGCGAGCAGTACTTC. Amino acids: CASISLGGRGEQYF.